These T cell receptor beta chains were read from a single sample in a study of shared clonotypes between healthy human individuals. Some clones are missing from TCRdb's copy, which holds only in-frame ones; the method was immunoSEQ multiplex PCR. Among 2,500,000 or so clones listed, under 95% were seen once. Sample: naive CD4+ T cells from PBMCs. These receptors were taken from a man younger than 35 in good health. Some clones in this sample may be carry-over from other donors' samples. Both conserved end residues are part of each CDR3. A D gene is named only where the DNA matches it firmly. Clone size, where shown, is once, few, many, or a class for clones that have expanded.

clone_size j_call v_call d_call cdr3_aa cdr3_nt
NA TRBJ1-1 TRBV5-4 TRBD1 CASSPPGTGITEAFF TGTGCCAGCAGCCCTCCCGGGACAGGGATAACTGAAGCTTTCTTT
once TRBJ2-3 TRBV5-1 NA CASSLIRADTQYF TGCGCCAGCAGCTTGATAAGAGCAGATACGCAGTATTTT
NA TRBJ2-7 TRBV6-5 TRBD1 CASRAPGQGAYEQYF TGTGCCAGCAGAGCCCCTGGACAGGGGGCCTACGAGCAGTACTTC
NA TRBJ1-5 TRBV18 TRBD1 CASSPPGTGSNQPQHF TGTGCCAGCTCACCGCCGGGGACAGGAAGCAATCAGCCCCAGCATTTT
NA TRBJ2-7 TRBV5-4 NA CASSSPRGEQYF TGTGCCAGCAGCTCCCCTAGAGGCGAGCAGTACTTC
NA TRBJ2-5 TRBV28 NA CASSPLGRGRRETQYF TGTGCCAGCAGTCCCCTGGGGAGGGGGCGCAGGGAGACCCAGTACTTC
once TRBJ2-7 TRBV19 TRBD2 CATRLAGGREQYF TGTGCCACCCGGCTAGCGGGAGGGAGAGAGCAGTACTTC
NA TRBJ1-2 TRBV9 NA CASSPRPLYGYTF TGTGCCAGCAGCCCCCGCCCTTTATATGGCTACACCTTC
NA TRBJ1-2 TRBV29-1 TRBD1 CSVGETGVGYTF TGCAGCGTTGGGGAGACAGGGGTCGGCTACACCTTC
NA TRBJ1-1 TRBV18 TRBD1 CASSPRDRLLNTEAFF TGTGCCAGCTCACCTCGGGACAGACTTTTAAACACTGAAGCTTTCTTT
NA TRBJ2-1 TRBV21-1 NA CASSNLAGQFF TGTGCCAGCAGCAATCTAGCGGGGCAGTTCTTC
NA TRBJ2-5 TRBV6-5 NA CASSYSGQGGKTQYF TGTGCCAGCAGTTACTCCGGACAGGGAGGGAAGACCCAGTACTTC
NA TRBJ2-2 TRBV5-4 NA CASSSPGSGELFF TGTGCCAGCAGCTCACCAGGGTCCGGGGAGCTGTTTTTT
NA TRBJ2-1 TRBV28 NA CASSPRILRNNEQFF TGTGCCAGCAGTCCCCGGATACTCAGGAACAATGAGCAGTTCTTC
once TRBJ2-2 TRBV6-6 TRBD2 CASTERRGGTGELFF TGTGCCAGCACGGAGCGCCGGGGGGGGACCGGGGAGCTGTTTTTT
NA TRBJ2-7 TRBV6-1 NA CASSESLGVPYEQYF TGTGCCAGCAGTGAAAGTCTCGGGGTCCCCTACGAGCAGTACTTC
NA TRBJ1-4 TRBV10-3 TRBD1 CATSGQGLTPNEKLFF TGTGCCACCAGCGGACAGGGGTTAACCCCGAATGAAAAACTGTTTTTT
once TRBJ2-1 TRBV27 NA CASSFRQRGVTYNEQFF TGTGCCAGCAGTTTTAGGCAAAGGGGAGTGACCTACAATGAGCAGTTCTTC
NA TRBJ2-7 TRBV6-1 TRBD2 CASSGTSVGGSYEQYF TGTGCCAGCAGTGGGACTAGCGTGGGGGGAAGCTACGAGCAGTACTTC
NA TRBJ1-1 TRBV5-1 TRBD1 CASSSPETGNGAFF TGCGCCAGCAGCTCTCCCGAGACAGGGAACGGAGCTTTCTTT
NA TRBJ1-2 TRBV5-4 TRBD1 CASSQGQLNYGYTF TGTGCCAGCAGTCAGGGACAGCTTAACTATGGCTACACCTTC
once TRBJ2-1 TRBV5-1 NA CASSLQSGGYNEQFF TGCGCCAGCAGCCTACAGTCCGGAGGGTACAATGAGCAGTTCTTC
NA TRBJ2-1 TRBV11-2 TRBD2 CASSPPGLAGGEQFF TGTGCCAGCAGCCCGCCGGGACTAGCGGGAGGGGAGCAGTTCTTC
NA TRBJ2-7 TRBV7-9 TRBD1 CASSPRGLQGHSYEQYF TGTGCCAGCAGCCCCCGCGGTCTACAGGGGCACTCCTACGAGCAGTACTTC
NA TRBJ1-4 TRBV7-8 NA CASSLVQARNEKLFF TGTGCCAGCAGCTTAGTACAGGCCCGGAATGAAAAACTGTTTTTT
NA TRBJ2-6 TRBV5-1 TRBD2 CASSLRGLAGDPNVLTF TGCGCCAGCAGCTTGAGGGGACTAGCGGGAGACCCCAACGTCCTGACTTTC
once TRBJ2-3 TRBV7-3 TRBD1 CASSWRTGGDTQYF TGTGCCAGCAGTTGGCGCACAGGGGGGGATACGCAGTATTTT
NA TRBJ2-1 TRBV6-1 NA CASIIGRQQFF TGTGCCAGCATTATAGGACGGCAGCAGTTCTTC
NA TRBJ2-7 TRBV5-1 NA CASSLRAGNSYEQYF TGCGCCAGCAGCTTGAGGGCAGGCAACTCCTACGAGCAGTACTTC
once TRBJ2-5 TRBV2 NA CASSDRGGTQYF TGTGCCAGCAGCGACCGAGGAGGGACCCAGTACTTC
NA TRBJ2-7 TRBV28 NA CASSFFGYEQYF TGTGCCAGCAGTTTTTTCGGCTACGAGCAGTACTTC
NA TRBJ2-2 TRBV14 NA CASSQFSGWSTGELFF TGTGCCAGCAGCCAATTTTCAGGGTGGAGCACCGGGGAGCTGTTTTTT
NA TRBJ1-1 TRBV6-5 NA CASSYSRTANTEAFF TGTGCCAGCAGTTACTCGAGGACAGCGAACACTGAAGCTTTCTTT
NA TRBJ2-2 TRBV29-1 NA CSARTANTGELFF TGCAGCGCGAGGACAGCCAACACCGGGGAGCTGTTTTTT
NA TRBJ1-3 TRBV2 NA CASTIMEGKGDSGNTIYF TGTGCCAGCACGATCATGGAGGGGAAGGGGGACTCTGGAAACACCATATATTTT
NA TRBJ2-5 TRBV5-6 NA CASSLGVETQYF TGTGCCAGCAGCTTGGGCGTTGAGACCCAGTACTTC
NA TRBJ2-2 TRBV9 TRBD1 CASSVRGGQGSTGELFF TGTGCCAGCAGCGTACGTGGCGGACAGGGGAGCACCGGGGAGCTGTTTTTT
NA TRBJ2-6 TRBV19 NA CASSILGLRANVLTF TGTGCCAGTAGTATTTTGGGGTTGAGGGCCAACGTCCTGACTTTC
NA TRBJ2-3 TRBV5-4 TRBD2 CASSLRLAVTSDTQYF TGTGCCAGCAGCTTGAGACTAGCGGTGACTTCAGATACGCAGTATTTT
NA TRBJ2-5 TRBV25-1 TRBD1 CASSRTGGRETQYF TGTGCCAGCTCCAGGACAGGGGGTCGAGAGACCCAGTACTTC
NA TRBJ1-5 TRBV7-8 TRBD1 CASTNTQGAGGNQPQHF TGTGCCAGCACCAATACTCAGGGGGCAGGGGGCAATCAGCCCCAGCATTTT
once TRBJ2-6 TRBV19 NA CASSTGGWRPNVLTF TGTGCCAGTAGTACTGGGGGGTGGCGGCCCAACGTCCTGACTTTC
NA TRBJ2-2 TRBV5-1 NA CASSLEGQNTGELFF TGCGCCAGCAGCTTGGAGGGACAGAACACCGGGGAGCTGTTTTTT
NA TRBJ2-3 TRBV5-1 NA CASSLLSRSGDTQYF TGCGCCAGCAGCTTGTTATCTAGGTCGGGAGATACGCAGTATTTT
NA TRBJ2-1 TRBV4-1 TRBD2 CASSHRGGSPTYNEQFF TGCGCCAGCAGCCACCGCGGGGGGTCCCCTACCTACAATGAGCAGTTCTTC
NA TRBJ2-7 TRBV25-1 NA CASSESEGAYEQYF TGTGCCAGCAGTGAATCAGAAGGTGCCTACGAGCAGTACTTC
NA TRBJ2-7 TRBV28 TRBD2 CASGAGGPGSEQYF TGTGCCAGCGGTGCGGGGGGCCCGGGGAGCGAGCAGTACTTC